These 7 T cell receptor beta chains share one sample of origin, sequenced in a study of T cell changes during pregnancy in multiple sclerosis. The protocol was immunoSEQ multiplex PCR, while the TCRdb copy is restricted to in-frame clones and leaves out a portion. The sample holds approximately 130,000 clones; roughly 96% are singletons and the top ten take about 0.45%. Sequenced here: peripheral blood, sampled after pregnancy. Receptors originate from a female donor with multiple sclerosis, enrolled in a pregnancy study.

In this sample, this clone turned up once. V and J are TRBV18 and TRBJ1-2; 8 positions match TRBD1. J lost 2 bases, V lost 4 bases, and 0 bases had no gene match. CDR1 and CDR2 (germline): KGHSH, LQKENI. CDR3 length: 13 amino acids. Here the CDR3 DNA reads TGTGCCAGCTCACGGGACAGGAACTATGGCTACACCTTC. Its translation: CASSRDRNYGYTF.

V and J are TRBV5-8 and TRBJ2-5; weak D call: TRBD2 (6 bases). CDR3 size: 15 residues. Between the trimmed V and J ends, which lost 2 bases and 2 bases, there was a span of 13 bases. Per germline, CDR1 SGHTS and CDR2 YDEGEE. The CDR3 coding sequence is TGTGCCAGCAGCTTTTACCTAGCGCATCAAGAGACCCAGTACTTC. It is translated as CASSFYLAHQETQYF. Based on the CDR3 plus reference TRBV5-8 and TRBJ2-5, the full variable domain is EAGVTQSPTHLIKTRGQQATLRCSPISGHTSVYWYQQALGLGLQFLLWYDEGEERNRGNFPPRFSGRQFPNYSSELNVNALELEDSALYLCASSFYLAHQETQYFGPGTRLLVL.

This clone was observed a few times. The chain links TRBV25-1 to TRBJ1-1; D remains ambiguous. V was pared by 8 bases and J by 2 bases, with 6 bases between. The CDR3 extends over 11 amino acids. Germline values: CDR1 MGHDK, CDR2 SYGVNS. The CDR3 DNA is TGTGCCAGCCTTTTTAACACTGAAGCTTTCTTT. It codes for CASLFNTEAFF.

The chain uses TRBV29-1 and TRBJ2-1; D may be TRBD1 (6 bases). CDR3 length equals 16 residues. The ends were cut back, 2 bases at V and 3 bases at J, with 17 bases in the middle. The V gene's germline CDR1 is SQVTM and CDR2 ANQGSEA. CDR3 in DNA: TGCAGCGTTGAACGGGACATGCAAGAGGACTACAATGAGCAGTTCTTC. It specifies CSVERDMQEDYNEQFF.

This chain connects TRBV14 to TRBJ2-1, with no clear D. CDR3 size: 12 residues. Per germline, CDR1 SGHDN and CDR2 FVKESK. The V and J ends lost 2 bases and 4 bases respectively, with 3 bases between them. CDR3 amino acids: CASSQYYNEQFF. The CDR3 DNA sequence: TGTGCCAGCAGCCAATATTACAATGAGCAGTTCTTC.

The chain uses TRBV7-6 and TRBJ2-7, with 7 bases that match TRBD1. The CDR3 runs to 14 residues. The junction had 6 bases not matched to a gene; V was cut back by 1 base and J by 6 bases. Germline CDR1 is SGHVS and CDR2 is FNYEAQ. The chain's CDR3 is CASSLEGTVREQYF. CDR3 sequence (DNA): TGTGCCAGCAGCTTAGAAGGGACAGTGCGCGAGCAGTACTTC. The variable domain in full, completed from reference TRBV7-6 and TRBJ2-7, reads GAGVSQSPRYKVTKRGQDVALRCDPISGHVSLYWYRQALGQGPEFLTYFNYEAQQDKSGLPNDRFSAERPEGSISTLTIQRTEQRDSAMYRCASSLEGTVREQYFGPGTRLTVT.

The V gene is TRBV4-2, the J gene TRBJ1-6; 8 nucleotides match TRBD1. J gave up 7 bases and V 3 bases, and 5 bases lay outside the gene matches. The CDR3 is made up of 15 amino acids. Germline V lookup: CDR1 LGHNA, CDR2 YNFKEQ. Written as DNA, the CDR3 is TGTGCCAGCAGCCACCCTCAGGGGGCAAATTCACCCCTCCACTTT. Translated: CASSHPQGANSPLHF.